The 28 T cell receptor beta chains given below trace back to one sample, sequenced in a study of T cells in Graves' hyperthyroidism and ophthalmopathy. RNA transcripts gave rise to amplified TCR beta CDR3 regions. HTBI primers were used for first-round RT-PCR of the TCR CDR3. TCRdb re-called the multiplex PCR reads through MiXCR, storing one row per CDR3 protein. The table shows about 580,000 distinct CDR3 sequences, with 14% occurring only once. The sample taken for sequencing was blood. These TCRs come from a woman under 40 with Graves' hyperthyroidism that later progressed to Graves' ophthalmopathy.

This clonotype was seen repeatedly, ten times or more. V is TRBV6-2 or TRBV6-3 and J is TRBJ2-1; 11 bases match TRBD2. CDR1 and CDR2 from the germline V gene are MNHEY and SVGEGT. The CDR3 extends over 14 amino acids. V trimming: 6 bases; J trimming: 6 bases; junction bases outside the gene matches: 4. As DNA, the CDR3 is TGTGCCAGCAGGACTAGCGGGATCACCAATGAGCAGTTCTTC. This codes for CASRTSGITNEQFF.

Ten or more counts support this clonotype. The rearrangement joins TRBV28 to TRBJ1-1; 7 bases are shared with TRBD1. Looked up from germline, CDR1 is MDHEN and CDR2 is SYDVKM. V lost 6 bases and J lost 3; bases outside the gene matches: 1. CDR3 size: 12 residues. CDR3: CASRTGYTEAFF. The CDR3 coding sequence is TGTGCCAGCAGGACAGGGTACACTGAAGCTTTCTTT.

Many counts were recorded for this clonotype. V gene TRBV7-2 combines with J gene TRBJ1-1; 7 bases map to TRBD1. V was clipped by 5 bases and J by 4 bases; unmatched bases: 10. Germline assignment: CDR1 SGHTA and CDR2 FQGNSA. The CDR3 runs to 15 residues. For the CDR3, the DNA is TGTGCCAGCAGCGAGCACAGGGGTGGTAGCACTGAAGCTTTCTTT. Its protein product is CASSEHRGGSTEAFF.

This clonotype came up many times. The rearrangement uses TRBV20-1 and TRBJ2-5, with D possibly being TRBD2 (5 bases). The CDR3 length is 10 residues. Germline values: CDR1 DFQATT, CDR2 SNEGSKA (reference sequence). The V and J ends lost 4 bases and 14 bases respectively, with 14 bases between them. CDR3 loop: CSAISGNLYF. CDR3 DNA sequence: TGCAGTGCTATAAGCGGCAATTTATACTTC.

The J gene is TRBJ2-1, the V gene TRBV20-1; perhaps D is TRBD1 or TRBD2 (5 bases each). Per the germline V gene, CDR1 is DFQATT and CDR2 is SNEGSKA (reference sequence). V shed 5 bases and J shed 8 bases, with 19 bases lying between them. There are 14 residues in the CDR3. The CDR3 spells CSAVPGPGRDEQFF. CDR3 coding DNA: TGCAGTGCTGTCCCGGGACCCGGAAGGGATGAGCAGTTCTTC.

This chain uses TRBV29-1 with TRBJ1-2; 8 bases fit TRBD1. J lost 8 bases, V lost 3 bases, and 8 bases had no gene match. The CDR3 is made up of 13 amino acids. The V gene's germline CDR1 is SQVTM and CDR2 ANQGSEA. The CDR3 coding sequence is TGCAGCGTTGATAGGGGGACAGGACGCGGCTACACCTTC. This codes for CSVDRGTGRGYTF.

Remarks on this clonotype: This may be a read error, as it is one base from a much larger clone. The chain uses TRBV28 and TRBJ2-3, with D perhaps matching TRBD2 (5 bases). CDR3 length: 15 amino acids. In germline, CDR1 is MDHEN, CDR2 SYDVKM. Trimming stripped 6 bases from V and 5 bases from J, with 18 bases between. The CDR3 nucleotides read TGTGCCAGCAGCCCCAGGCGGAAGGCGGGAGATACGCAGTATTTT. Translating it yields CASSPRRKAGDTQYF. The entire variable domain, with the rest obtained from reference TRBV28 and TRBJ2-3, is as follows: DVKVTQSSRYLVKRTGEKVFLECVQDMDHENMFWYRQDPGLGLRLIYFSYDVKMKEKGDIPEGYSVSREKKERFSLILESASTNQTSMYLCASSPRRKAGDTQYFGPGTRLTVL.

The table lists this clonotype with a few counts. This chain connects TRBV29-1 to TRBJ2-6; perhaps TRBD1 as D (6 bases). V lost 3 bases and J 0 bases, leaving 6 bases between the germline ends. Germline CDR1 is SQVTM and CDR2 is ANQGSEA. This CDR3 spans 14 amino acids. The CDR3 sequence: CSVEGASGANVLTF. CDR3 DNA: TGCAGCGTTGAGGGGGCCTCTGGGGCCAACGTCCTGACTTTC.

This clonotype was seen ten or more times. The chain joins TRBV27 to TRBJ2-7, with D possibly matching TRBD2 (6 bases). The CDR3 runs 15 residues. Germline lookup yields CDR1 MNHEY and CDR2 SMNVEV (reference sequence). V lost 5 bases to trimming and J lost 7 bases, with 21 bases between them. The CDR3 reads CASSAKVGGDGEQYF. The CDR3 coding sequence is TGTGCCAGCAGTGCCAAGGTGGGGGGTGATGGGGAGCAGTACTTC.

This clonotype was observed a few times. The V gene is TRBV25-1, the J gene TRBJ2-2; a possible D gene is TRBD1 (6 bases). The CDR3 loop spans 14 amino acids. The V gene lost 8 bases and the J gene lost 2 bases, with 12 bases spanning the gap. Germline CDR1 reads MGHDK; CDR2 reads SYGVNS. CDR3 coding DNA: TGTGCCAGCGGAAAACAGGGCAACACCGGGGAGCTGTTTTTT. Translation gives CASGKQGNTGELFF.

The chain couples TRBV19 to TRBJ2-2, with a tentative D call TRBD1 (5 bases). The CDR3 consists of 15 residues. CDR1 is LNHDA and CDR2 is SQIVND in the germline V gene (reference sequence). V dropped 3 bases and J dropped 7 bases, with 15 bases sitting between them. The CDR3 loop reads CASSIWAGIGGELFF. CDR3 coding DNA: TGTGCCAGTAGTATCTGGGCAGGGATTGGCGGGGAGCTGTTTTTT. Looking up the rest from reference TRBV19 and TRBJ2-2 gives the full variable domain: DGGITQSPKYLFRKEGQNVTLSCEQNLNHDAMYWYRQDPGQGLRLIYYSQIVNDFQKGDIAEGYSVSREKKESFPLTVTSAQKNPTAFYLCASSIWAGIGGELFFGEGSRLTVL.

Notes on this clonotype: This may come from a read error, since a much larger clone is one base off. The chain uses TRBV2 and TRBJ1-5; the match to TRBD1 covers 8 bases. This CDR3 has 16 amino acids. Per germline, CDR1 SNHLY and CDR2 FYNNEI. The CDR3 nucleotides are TGTGCCAGCAGTCGGACAGGGATCCAGAGCAATAAGCCCCAGCATTTT. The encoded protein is CASSRTGIQSNKPQHF.

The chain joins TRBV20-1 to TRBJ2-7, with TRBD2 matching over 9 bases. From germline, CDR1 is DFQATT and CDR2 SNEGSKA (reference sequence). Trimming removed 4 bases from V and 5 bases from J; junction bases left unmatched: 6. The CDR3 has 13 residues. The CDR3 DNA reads TGCAGTGCTATGGGGCTAGCGGGAAACGAGCAGTACTTC. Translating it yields CSAMGLAGNEQYF.

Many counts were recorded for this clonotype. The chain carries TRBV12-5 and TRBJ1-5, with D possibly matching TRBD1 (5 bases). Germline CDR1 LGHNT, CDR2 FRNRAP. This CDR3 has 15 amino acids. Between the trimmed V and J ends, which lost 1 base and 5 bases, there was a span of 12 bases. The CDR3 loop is CASGLGLGGHQPQHF. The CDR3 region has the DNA TGTGCTAGTGGTTTGGGACTGGGGGGACATCAGCCCCAGCATTTT.

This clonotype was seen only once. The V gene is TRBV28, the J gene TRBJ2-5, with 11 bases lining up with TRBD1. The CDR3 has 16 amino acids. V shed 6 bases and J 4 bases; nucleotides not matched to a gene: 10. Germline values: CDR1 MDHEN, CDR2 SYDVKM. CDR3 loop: CASRSPGQGVGETQYF. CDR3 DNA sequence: TGTGCCAGCAGGTCCCCGGGACAGGGGGTAGGAGAGACCCAGTACTTC.

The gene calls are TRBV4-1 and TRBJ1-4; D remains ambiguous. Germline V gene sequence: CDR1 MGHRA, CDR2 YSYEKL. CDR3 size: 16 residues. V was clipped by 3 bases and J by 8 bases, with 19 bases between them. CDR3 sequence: CASSQKIGGMGEKLFF. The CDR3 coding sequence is TGCGCCAGCAGCCAGAAGATAGGAGGAATGGGGGAAAAACTGTTTTTT.

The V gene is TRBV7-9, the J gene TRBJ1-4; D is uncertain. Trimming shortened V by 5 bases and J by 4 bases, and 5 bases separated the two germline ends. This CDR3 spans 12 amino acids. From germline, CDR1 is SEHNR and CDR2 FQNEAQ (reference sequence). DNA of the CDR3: TGTGCCAGCAGCGCTTTTAATGAAAAACTGTTTTTT. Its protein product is CASSAFNEKLFF.

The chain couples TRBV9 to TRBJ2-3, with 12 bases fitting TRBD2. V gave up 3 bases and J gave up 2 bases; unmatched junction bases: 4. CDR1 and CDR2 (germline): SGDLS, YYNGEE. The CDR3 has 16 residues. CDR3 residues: CASSARLAGVTDTQYF. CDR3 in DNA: TGTGCCAGCAGCGCCCGACTAGCGGGAGTCACAGATACGCAGTATTTT.

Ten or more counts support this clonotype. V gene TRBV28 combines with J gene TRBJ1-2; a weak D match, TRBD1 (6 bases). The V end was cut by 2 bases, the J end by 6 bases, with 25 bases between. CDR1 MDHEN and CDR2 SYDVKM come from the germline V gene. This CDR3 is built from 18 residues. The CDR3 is CASSLNKIPGQKGHGYTF. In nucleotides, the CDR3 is TGTGCCAGCAGTTTAAACAAAATCCCGGGACAAAAGGGCCATGGCTACACCTTC.

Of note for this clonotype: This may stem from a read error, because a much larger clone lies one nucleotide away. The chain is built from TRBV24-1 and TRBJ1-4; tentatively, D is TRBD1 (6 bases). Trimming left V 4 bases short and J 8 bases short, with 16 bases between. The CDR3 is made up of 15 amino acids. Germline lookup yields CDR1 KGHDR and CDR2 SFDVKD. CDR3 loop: CATSDQQGGSEKLFF. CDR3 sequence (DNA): TGTGCCACCAGTGACCAACAGGGAGGGAGCGAAAAACTGTTTTTT.

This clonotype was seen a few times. The CDR3, as DNA: TGTGCCAGCAGACCCAGCGGGAGGGCCGATGAGCAGTACTTC. Protein product: CASRPSGRADEQYF. The rearrangement links TRBV3-1 to TRBJ2-7, with 10 bases lining up with TRBD2. CDR3 length equals 14 residues. The trim removed 6 bases at V and 7 bases at J, leaving 9 bases unmatched. Germline V CDR1 and CDR2: LGHDT, YNNKEL (reference sequence).

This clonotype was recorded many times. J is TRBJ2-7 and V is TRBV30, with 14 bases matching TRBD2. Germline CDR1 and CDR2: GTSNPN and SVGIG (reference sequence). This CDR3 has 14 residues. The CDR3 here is CAGLAGASSYEQYF. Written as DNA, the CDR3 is TGTGCGGGACTAGCGGGAGCGAGCTCCTACGAGCAGTACTTC.

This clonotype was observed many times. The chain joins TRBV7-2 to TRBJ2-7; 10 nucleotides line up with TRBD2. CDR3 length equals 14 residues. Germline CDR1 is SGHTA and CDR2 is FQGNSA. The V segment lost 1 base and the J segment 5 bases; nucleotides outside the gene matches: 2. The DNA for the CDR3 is TGTGCCAGCAGCTTAGGTCTAGCGGGGGACGAGCAGTACTTC. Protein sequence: CASSLGLAGDEQYF.

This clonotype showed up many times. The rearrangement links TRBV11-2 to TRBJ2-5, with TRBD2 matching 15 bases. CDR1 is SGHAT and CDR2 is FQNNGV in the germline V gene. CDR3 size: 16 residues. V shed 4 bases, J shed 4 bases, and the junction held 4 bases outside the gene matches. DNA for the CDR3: TGTGCCAGCAGCTCGGGACTAGCGGGAGGAGCAGAGACCCAGTACTTC. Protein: CASSSGLAGGAETQYF.

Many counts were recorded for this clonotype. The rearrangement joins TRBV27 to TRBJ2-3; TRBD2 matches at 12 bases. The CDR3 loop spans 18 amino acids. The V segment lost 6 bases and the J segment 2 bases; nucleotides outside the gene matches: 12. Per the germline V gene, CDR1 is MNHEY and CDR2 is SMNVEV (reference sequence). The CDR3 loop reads CASSVGLAGGPTTDTQYF. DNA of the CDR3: TGTGCCAGCAGCGTCGGGCTAGCGGGAGGGCCAACCACAGATACGCAGTATTTT.

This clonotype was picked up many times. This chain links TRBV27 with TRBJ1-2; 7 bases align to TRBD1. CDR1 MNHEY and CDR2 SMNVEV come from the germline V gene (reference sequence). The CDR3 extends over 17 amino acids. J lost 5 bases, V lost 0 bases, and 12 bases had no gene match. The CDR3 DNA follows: TGTGCCAGCAGTTTATCAGCGACAGGGTCGACGATGTATGGCTACACCTTC. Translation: CASSLSATGSTMYGYTF.

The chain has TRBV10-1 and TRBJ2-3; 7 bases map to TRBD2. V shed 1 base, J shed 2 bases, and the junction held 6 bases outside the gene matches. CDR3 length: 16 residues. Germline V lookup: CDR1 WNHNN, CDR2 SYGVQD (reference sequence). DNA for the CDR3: TGCGCCAGCAGTGAGTTGGGCGGGGGATTCACAGATACGCAGTATTTT. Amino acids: CASSELGGGFTDTQYF.

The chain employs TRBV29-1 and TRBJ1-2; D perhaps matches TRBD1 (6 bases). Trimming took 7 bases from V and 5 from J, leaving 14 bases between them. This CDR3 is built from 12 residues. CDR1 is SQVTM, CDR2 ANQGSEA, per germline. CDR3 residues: CSGIGGRYGYTF. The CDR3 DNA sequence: TGCAGCGGAATAGGGGGTAGATATGGCTACACCTTC.